This TCR beta chain was sequenced for a study of blood T cell repertoires in COVID-19. Study overall: Cohort 3 donors counted as recovered after two negative PCRs, clearance, or resolved symptoms. Acute-phase and convalescent COVID-19 samples originated in the United States, Italy and Spain.

The method was immunoSEQ multiplex PCR; TCRdb's version includes in-frame clones alone and lacks a portion of them. This table holds a few hundred thousand clones, roughly 86% found once. Categorization into cohorts depended on clinical history that participants reported. The CDR3 spans 14 residues. Germline V gives CDR1 MNHEY, CDR2 SVGAGI. The V end lost 6 bases, the J end lost 8 bases, and 16 bases lay between the germline ends. This TCR was sampled from a man aged 35 to 55 in a cohort exposed to, infected with or recovered from COVID-19 (not recorded which). The chain carries TRBV6-5 and TRBJ1-4; D is perhaps TRBD1 (5 bases). The sample comprised PBMCs or T cells enriched from blood (not recorded which). As DNA, the CDR3 is TGTGCCAGCAGAGGGACGGGGGAGGGGGAAAAACTGTTTTTT. Its translation: CASRGTGEGEKLFF.